A single sample gave rise to the 23 T cell receptor beta chains below, sequenced in a study of T cells in Graves' hyperthyroidism and ophthalmopathy. Amplification of TCR beta CDR3 regions used RNA as the template. The TCR CDR3 was amplified in a first-round RT-PCR using the HTBI primer set. A single record per CDR3 protein comes from TCRdb applying MiXCR to the multiplex PCR reads. The sample has about 700,000 distinct CDR3 sequences; around 15% are singletons. Sequenced material: blood. These receptors all stem from a woman aged 18 to 35 with Graves' hyperthyroidism.

The CDR3 region is CASSGISGTGGIFGTEAFF. The CDR3 DNA sequence: TGTGCCAGCAGTGGGATTAGTGGGACAGGGGGCATATTTGGGACTGAAGCTTTCTTT. The rearrangement uses TRBV6-1 and TRBJ1-1, with 12 bases aligning to TRBD1. In germline, CDR1 is MNHNS, CDR2 SASEGT. Trimming cost V 4 bases and J 5 bases; bases outside gene matches: 17. CDR3 length: 19 residues.

The chain combines TRBV9 with TRBJ2-1, with D possibly matching TRBD1 (6 bases). V lost 5 bases to trimming and J lost 6 bases, with 15 bases between them. CDR1 is SGDLS, CDR2 YYNGEE, per germline. The CDR3 runs to 14 residues. Here the CDR3 reads CASSALTGFNEQFF. The DNA of the CDR3 is TGTGCCAGCAGTGCCCTGACAGGTTTCAATGAGCAGTTCTTC.

In this sample, this clonotype turned up a few times. This chain links TRBV19 with TRBJ2-3; 7 positions agree with TRBD1. The CDR3 length is 15 residues. Per the germline V gene, CDR1 is LNHDA and CDR2 is SQIVND (reference sequence). With 4 bases clipped from V and 4 bases from J, the junction kept 8 bases outside the gene matches. In DNA form, the CDR3 reads TGTGCCAGTAGTACTCGACAGGGTTCAGCAGATACGCAGTATTTT. Protein: CASSTRQGSADTQYF.

The table lists this clonotype with a few counts. The chain combines TRBV19 with TRBJ2-3, with D perhaps TRBD1 (5 bases). Trimming took 10 bases from V and 4 from J, leaving 15 bases between them. The CDR3 extends over 13 amino acids. Germline-derived CDR1 and CDR2 are LNHDA and SQIVND (reference sequence). The CDR3 bases are TGTGCCACCGCAGGGTTGGAACCAGATACGCAGTATTTT. Translating gives CATAGLEPDTQYF.

The table lists this clonotype with many counts. The J gene is TRBJ1-1, the V gene TRBV7-6; D is uncertain. This CDR3 has 16 amino acids. Germline V CDR1 and CDR2: SGHVS, FNYEAQ. With 0 bases removed from V and 0 bases from J, the gap between germline ends came to 11 bases. CDR3 in DNA: TGTGCCAGCAGCTTAGCAAGGGCGCCCCTGAACACTGAAGCTTTCTTT. Translation: CASSLARAPLNTEAFF.

The chain employs TRBV24-1 and TRBJ2-1; D is perhaps TRBD1 (6 bases). V was cut by 6 bases and J by 5 bases, with 7 bases left in between. CDR3 length: 12 amino acids. The germline V gene has CDR1 KGHDR and CDR2 SFDVKD. The CDR3: CATSPGDNEQFF. DNA for the CDR3: TGTGCCACCAGTCCAGGGGACAATGAGCAGTTCTTC.

This clonotype has a count of ten or more. This rearrangement joins TRBV7-2 to TRBJ1-4; D gene uncertain. V lost 0 bases and J lost 4, with 6 bases in between. CDR1 and CDR2 (germline): SGHTA, FQGNSA. CDR3 length: 14 residues. Written as DNA, the CDR3 is TGTGCCAGCAGCTTAGCCAGTAATAATGAAAAACTGTTTTTT. The encoded protein is CASSLASNNEKLFF. Supplemented by reference TRBV7-2 and TRBJ1-4, the full variable domain reads GAGVSQSPSNKVTEKGKDVELRCDPISGHTALYWYRQSLGQGLEFLIYFQGNSAPDKSGLPSDRFSAERTGGSVSTLTIQRTQQEDSAVYLCASSLASNNEKLFFGSGTQLSVL.

This clonotype was counted many times. V usage is TRBV28 and J usage is TRBJ1-2; unclear D gene. From germline, CDR1 is MDHEN and CDR2 SYDVKM. V lost 6 bases, J lost 1 base, and 9 bases lay in between. CDR3 length: 13 amino acids. The CDR3 protein is CASSPALNYGYTF. CDR3 in DNA: TGTGCCAGCAGCCCCGCGCTTAACTATGGCTACACCTTC.

This clonotype was recorded many times. The chain is built from TRBV7-9 and TRBJ1-1; 7 positions agree with TRBD1. CDR1 is SEHNR, CDR2 FQNEAQ, per germline (reference sequence). The J segment lost 11 bases and the V segment lost 2 bases, leaving 5 bases of the junction unmatched. This CDR3 contains 12 residues. CDR3 in amino acids: CASSLMGQPAFF. CDR3 coding DNA: TGTGCCAGCAGCTTAATGGGACAGCCGGCTTTCTTT.

This clonotype was counted between two and nine times. V gene TRBV15 combines with J gene TRBJ2-7; the match to TRBD2 covers 10 bases. CDR3 length: 14 residues. The V gene end was trimmed by 6 bases and the J gene end by 6 bases; junction bases not matched to a gene: 8. Per the germline V gene, CDR1 is LNHNV and CDR2 is YYDKDF (reference sequence). CDR3 in amino acids: CATREAGGPSEQYF. The DNA of the CDR3 is TGTGCCACCAGAGAAGCGGGAGGGCCTAGCGAGCAGTACTTC.

This clonotype was counted ten times or more. The chain has TRBV14 and TRBJ2-1; maybe TRBD2 (6 bases). The germline CDR1 and CDR2 sequences are SGHDN and FVKESK. The CDR3 consists of 16 residues. Trimming removed 3 bases from V and 2 bases from J, with 14 bases in between. This CDR3 is CASSQAPRETYNEQFF. CDR3 coding DNA: TGTGCCAGCAGCCAGGCCCCCCGGGAGACCTACAATGAGCAGTTCTTC.

In this sample, this clonotype turned up many times. The V gene is TRBV30, the J gene TRBJ2-1; 7 nucleotides agree with TRBD2. Germline-derived CDR1 and CDR2 are GTSNPN and SVGIG (reference sequence). The CDR3 covers 15 residues. Unmatched junction bases numbered 5, after V lost 0 bases and J lost 3 bases. CDR3: CAWSVLGGVYNEQFF. The CDR3 DNA follows: TGTGCCTGGAGTGTACTGGGAGGGGTCTACAATGAGCAGTTCTTC.

This clonotype was counted only a few times. The gene calls are TRBV6-5 and TRBJ1-5, with D maybe TRBD1 (5 bases). The CDR3 is 15 amino acids. The germline V gene encodes CDR1 MNHEY and CDR2 SVGAGI. Trimming cost V 0 bases and J 3 bases, with 9 bases left between them. CDR3 residues: CASSYSIGANQPQHF. The CDR3 nucleotides are TGTGCCAGCAGTTACTCGATAGGGGCCAATCAGCCCCAGCATTTT.

The table lists this clonotype with a few counts. The chain links TRBV20-1 to TRBJ2-5; D is unclear. Per germline, CDR1 DFQATT and CDR2 SNEGSKA (reference sequence). The length of the CDR3 is 11 residues. Trimming shortened V by 5 bases and J by 5 bases, and 9 bases separated the two germline ends. CDR3 sequence reads: CSAPNWETQYF. CDR3 nucleotides: TGCAGTGCTCCTAATTGGGAGACCCAGTACTTC.

This clonotype was found a few times. The genes are TRBV6-1 and TRBJ1-1; 11 nucleotides line up with TRBD1. There are 16 residues in the CDR3. Germline assignment: CDR1 MNHNS and CDR2 SASEGT. J lost 1 base, V lost 6 bases, and 7 bases had no gene match. CDR3 nucleotide sequence: TGTGCCAGCAGGGTCCCGGGACAGGGGGGGAACACTGAAGCTTTCTTT. Protein: CASRVPGQGGNTEAFF.

This clonotype was found many times. The V call is TRBV6-2 or TRBV6-3, the J call TRBJ2-7; D unclear. The CDR3 loop spans 12 amino acids. With 4 bases removed from V and 4 bases from J, the gap between germline ends came to 8 bases. Germline loops: CDR1 MNHEY, CDR2 SVGEGT. The CDR3 coding sequence is TGTGCCAGCAGTTTTTTCACATACGAGCAGTACTTC. Translating it yields CASSFFTYEQYF.

The sample holds many counts of this clonotype. V and J are TRBV28 and TRBJ2-1, with 10 positions matching TRBD2. CDR1 is MDHEN and CDR2 is SYDVKM in the germline V gene. With 4 bases clipped from V and 4 bases from J, the junction kept 7 bases outside the gene matches. CDR3 size: 16 residues. The CDR3 sequence is CASSSPGTSAYNEQFF. The DNA of the CDR3 is TGTGCCAGCAGTTCCCCCGGGACTAGCGCATACAATGAGCAGTTCTTC.

This clonotype was seen many times. V usage is TRBV20-1 and J usage is TRBJ1-5, with a tentative D call TRBD1 (5 bases). Trimming took off 0 bases at V and 0 bases at J, with 9 bases between the two ends. Germline V gene data show CDR1 as DFQATT and CDR2 as SNEGSKA (reference sequence). The CDR3 runs to 15 residues. The CDR3 reads CSARDEGFSNQPQHF. The CDR3 bases are TGCAGTGCTAGAGACGAGGGGTTTAGCAATCAGCCCCAGCATTTT.

This clonotype showed up just a few times. CDR3 region: CASSGIPGQPTTNEKLFF. The CDR3 DNA sequence: TGTGCCAGCAGTGGCATTCCGGGACAGCCAACAACTAATGAAAAACTGTTTTTT. This sequence joins TRBV2 and TRBJ1-4, with 7 bases lining up with TRBD1. The V gene's germline CDR1 is SNHLY and CDR2 FYNNEI. This CDR3 comprises 18 residues. V dropped 4 bases and J dropped 0; count of bases not matched to a gene: 11.

This clonotype has more than one count but fewer than ten. The chain carries TRBV20-1 and TRBJ1-6; D is ambiguous. With 3 bases removed from V and 7 bases from J, the gap between germline ends came to 16 bases. CDR3 length: 15 residues. The germline CDR1 and CDR2 sequences are DFQATT and SNEGSKA (reference sequence). The CDR3 coding sequence is TGCAGTGCTAGCGTCGGAGCTACGATCAATTCACCCCTCCACTTT. Translated, it gives CSASVGATINSPLHF.

In its sample, this clonotype was seen a few times. This chain connects TRBV7-2 to TRBJ1-2; no reliable D call. This CDR3 comprises 15 residues. Germline lookup yields CDR1 SGHTA and CDR2 FQGNSA. Trimming took off 1 base at V and 3 bases at J, with 12 bases between the two ends. CDR3: CASSLETSRDYGYTF. CDR3 coding DNA: TGTGCCAGCAGCTTAGAGACCAGCCGAGACTATGGCTACACCTTC.

The chain is built from TRBV6-2 or TRBV6-3 and TRBJ2-3; D gene unclear. This CDR3 is 12 amino acids long. V was cut by 2 bases and J by 10 bases, with 10 bases left in between. Germline loops: CDR1 MNHEY, CDR2 SVGEGT. The CDR3 loop reads CASSYSSGPQYF. The CDR3 DNA reads TGTGCCAGCAGTTACAGTTCAGGCCCGCAGTATTTT.

Many counts were recorded for this clonotype. The chain employs TRBV18 and TRBJ2-2; 8 bases are a match to TRBD1. Trimming removed 6 bases from V and 0 bases from J; junction bases left unmatched: 6. CDR3 length: 16 residues. The germline CDR1 and CDR2 sequences are KGHSH and LQKENI. In DNA form, the CDR3 reads TGTGCCAGCTCCGGGGACAGGCCGGCGAACACCGGGGAGCTGTTTTTT. Its protein product is CASSGDRPANTGELFF.